This paragraph covers one T cell receptor beta chain sequence. Antigen unknown. This entry comes from a study of cytomegalovirus exposure and HLA in healthy donors. Study summary: In a previous analysis, more than 90 million unique TCR beta sequences were found from about 179 million T cells. Study conclusions and caveats: Highly shared sequence variants in one cluster were likely a sequencing artifact. A link between a missense DCLRE1C variant and TCR beta V- and J-gene trimming emerged from a later analysis. Upon later analysis, HLA-associated TCR beta chains proved more clonally expanded than other, equally common chains.

The length of the CDR3 is 16 residues. Germline CDR1 reads SGHAT; CDR2 reads FQNNGV. V was pared by 5 bases and J by 5 bases, with 18 bases between. Vbeta (60) and Jbeta (13) primers were used in the PCR. This table comes from immunoSEQ multiplex PCR, and its TCRdb copy is limited to in-frame clones, with some not included. Found here are 170,000 or so clones, around three quarters of them singletons; the top ten hold roughly 0.7%. This receptor was identified in a boy aged 5 to 17 in good health and CMV-seronegative. This chain uses TRBV11-2 with TRBJ2-2, with D perhaps matching TRBD2 (5 bases). Sample: PBMCs. The CDR3 loop is CASSGGGYWETGELFF. The CDR3, as DNA: TGTGCCAGCAGCGGCGGCGGGTATTGGGAGACCGGGGAGCTGTTTTTT.